These 25 T cell receptor beta chains originate from one sample sequenced in a study of Graves' ophthalmopathy and Graves' hyperthyroidism (dated 2018 in TCRdb). Sequencing relied on an Illumina HiSeq 2000. TCR beta CDR3 regions were amplified from RNA transcripts for repertoire sequencing. HTBI primers and the Qiagen OneStep RT-PCR kit were used in a first-round RT-PCR, which was followed by a second-round multiplex PCR, size selection and purification. In TCRdb, the public reads were trimmed at Q25 with fastp and aligned with MiXCR, with productive beta chains retained. All rows with the same CDR3 protein become a single entry with the most common DNA and genes. In this sample the table shows about 210,000 distinct CDR3 sequences, roughly 29% of which occur a single time. The top ten constitute 9.1% of the sample. Specimen: peripheral blood. The receptor set was obtained from a man aged 45-65 years with Graves' ophthalmopathy. Donor details come from another sample of the same person, matched by shared clones.

This clonotype was detected many times. This chain joins TRBV20-1 and TRBJ2-7; possibly TRBD1 for D (5 bases). Looked up from germline, CDR1 is DFQATT and CDR2 is SNEGSKA (reference sequence). The length of the CDR3 is 13 residues. Deletions cut 0 bases from V and 1 base from J, with 7 bases between. In DNA form, the CDR3 reads TGCAGTGCTAGAGAAGGGGTTTCCTACGAGCAGTACTTC. This codes for CSAREGVSYEQYF.

This clonotype has only a few counts. V usage is TRBV12-3 or TRBV12-4 and J usage is TRBJ1-1, with a tentative D call TRBD1 (6 bases). This CDR3 comprises 15 residues. V was clipped by 3 bases and J by 4 bases, with 15 bases between them. The DNA for the CDR3 is TGTGCCAGCAGTTTTAGGTGGGGGGCCGGCACTGAAGCTTTCTTT. Protein product: CASSFRWGAGTEAFF.

This clonotype was counted many times. The rearrangement uses TRBV6-1 and TRBJ2-5, with D possibly TRBD1 on 5 matching bases. This CDR3 has 13 amino acids. V was clipped by 4 bases and J by 4 bases, with 10 bases between them. CDR1 MNHNS and CDR2 SASEGT come from the germline V gene. The CDR3 protein is CASSGQGSETQYF. For the CDR3, the DNA is TGTGCCAGCAGTGGGCAGGGTTCAGAGACCCAGTACTTC.

The CDR3 nucleotides read TGTGCCAGCACAAATTCAGATACCTACGAGCAGTACTTC. Translation: CASTNSDTYEQYF. The chain recombines TRBV6-1 with TRBJ2-7; D remains unclear. Germline CDR1 is MNHNS and CDR2 is SASEGT. Between the trimmed V and J ends, which lost 7 bases and 2 bases, there was a span of 12 bases. The CDR3 contains 13 residues.

This clonotype has at least ten counts. This sequence joins TRBV30 and TRBJ1-5; the D is unclear. This CDR3 spans 14 amino acids. Deletions cut 2 bases from V and 4 bases from J, with 12 bases between. Germline lookup yields CDR1 GTSNPN and CDR2 SVGIG (reference sequence). The CDR3 DNA reads TGTGCCTGGAGTCATGGACTGCCTAATCAGCCCCAGCATTTT. This gives the protein CAWSHGLPNQPQHF.

This clonotype was detected ten times or more. V usage is TRBV4-2 and J usage is TRBJ1-1; 7 positions agree with TRBD1. J gave up 7 bases and V 4 bases, and 3 bases lay outside the gene matches. The germline gives CDR1 LGHNA, CDR2 YNFKEQ. The CDR3 length is 12 residues. As DNA, the CDR3 is TGTGCCAGCAGCCCCCGGACAGGTGAAGCTTTCTTT. Its translation is CASSPRTGEAFF.

Many counts were recorded for this clonotype. The chain carries TRBV27 and TRBJ2-6; possibly TRBD1 for D (7 bases). This CDR3 has 17 amino acids. The V and J ends lost 5 bases and 0 bases respectively, with 14 bases between them. Germline values: CDR1 MNHEY, CDR2 SMNVEV (reference sequence). In DNA, the CDR3 is TGTGCCAGCAGTAGGGGGGACAGACTCTCTGGGGCCAACGTCCTGACTTTC. Protein sequence: CASSRGDRLSGANVLTF.

This clonotype has more than one count but fewer than ten. The V call is TRBV6-1, the J call TRBJ2-6, with 7 positions matching TRBD1. Germline loops: CDR1 MNHNS, CDR2 SASEGT. The junction had 1 base not matched to a gene; V was cut back by 11 bases and J by 0 bases. The CDR3 covers 13 residues. CDR3 in amino acids: CAAGGSGANVLTF. CDR3 nucleotides: TGTGCCGCAGGGGGCTCTGGGGCCAACGTCCTGACTTTC.

This clonotype was counted many times. The gene calls are TRBV12-3 or TRBV12-4 and TRBJ2-5; D is ambiguous. V shed 6 bases and J shed 0 bases, with 14 bases lying between them. The CDR3 consists of 15 residues. CDR3 protein: CASSPPDWYQETQYF. The CDR3 DNA is TGTGCCAGCAGCCCACCCGACTGGTACCAAGAGACCCAGTACTTC.

The table lists this clonotype with many counts. The chain recombines TRBV7-2 with TRBJ2-4; D is unclear. Germline CDR1 reads SGHTA; CDR2 reads FQGNSA. With 0 bases removed from V and 5 bases from J, the gap between germline ends came to 14 bases. The CDR3 is 16 residues long. The CDR3, as DNA: TGTGCCAGCAGCTTAGCGGTAGGGCCGGGCCAAAACATTCAGTACTTC. Its protein is CASSLAVGPGQNIQYF. Combining the CDR3 with reference TRBV7-2 and TRBJ2-4 gives the whole variable domain GAGVSQSPSNKVTEKGKDVELRCDPISGHTALYWYRQSLGQGLEFLIYFQGNSAPDKSGLPSDRFSAERTGGSVSTLTIQRTQQEDSAVYLCASSLAVGPGQNIQYFGAGTRLSVL.

CDR3 bases: TGTGCCAGCAGCTATAACAGGAACTATGGCTACACCTTC. Translation: CASSYNRNYGYTF. The genes are TRBV6-5 and TRBJ1-2; D is perhaps TRBD1 (5 bases). CDR1 and CDR2 (germline): MNHEY, SVGAGI. Trimming took off 6 bases at V and 2 bases at J, with 10 bases between the two ends. The CDR3 covers 13 residues.

This clonotype was found many times. The rearrangement joins TRBV6-6 to TRBJ1-5; D call uncertain. CDR1 and CDR2 (germline): MNHNY, SVGAGI (reference sequence). The CDR3 runs to 15 residues. The ends were cut back, 5 bases at V and 3 bases at J, with 14 bases in the middle. CDR3 loop: CASSSTGRVNQPQHF. The CDR3 region has the DNA TGTGCCAGCAGTAGCACTGGACGGGTCAATCAGCCCCAGCATTTT.

About this clonotype: Relative to the germline gene, one junction end is altered; a read error may explain this. The CDR3 sequence is CDSSLSGSQETQYF. The CDR3 DNA reads as TGTGACAGCAGCCTTAGCGGGAGTCAAGAGACCCAGTACTTC. The chain combines TRBV6-1 with TRBJ2-5, with 9 bases identical to TRBD2. The CDR3 has 14 residues. The germline gives CDR1 MNHNS, CDR2 SASEGT.

This clonotype was observed at least ten times. The chain is built from TRBV28 and TRBJ1-5, with 10 bases matching TRBD1. With V trimmed by 8 bases and J by 5 bases, 12 bases remained unmatched. The CDR3 contains 16 residues. Germline CDR1 is MDHEN and CDR2 is SYDVKM. CDR3 DNA: TGTGCCAGCCCCCCGGGAGGGACAGGGGTGGATCAGCCCCAGCATTTT. This codes for CASPPGGTGVDQPQHF.

Many counts were recorded for this clonotype. The rearrangement links TRBV29-1 to TRBJ2-5; D possibly corresponds to TRBD1 (6 bases). The CDR3 is 15 residues long. Trimming cost V 2 bases and J 7 bases, with 20 bases left between them. Per germline, CDR1 SQVTM and CDR2 ANQGSEA. The CDR3 loop is CSVERDLTGPGTQYF. In nucleotides, the CDR3 is TGCAGCGTTGAACGGGACCTAACAGGGCCTGGGACCCAGTACTTC.

At least ten counts were recorded for this clonotype. One end of the junction varies from germline; a read error may be responsible. J is TRBJ2-4 and V is TRBV7-2, with 12 nucleotides matching TRBD2. In germline, CDR1 is SGHTA, CDR2 FQGNSA. The length of the CDR3 is 17 residues. CDR3 amino acids: CASSLEWGVLAGGEVRF. CDR3 DNA sequence: TGTGCCAGCAGCTTAGAATGGGGTGTGCTAGCGGGAGGGGAGGTACGCTTC.

This clonotype is a singleton in its sample. The V and J genes are TRBV6-1 and TRBJ2-7, with 7 bases identical to TRBD2. There are 16 residues in the CDR3. Unmatched junction bases numbered 14, after V lost 6 bases and J lost 3 bases. CDR1 and CDR2 (germline): MNHNS, SASEGT. CDR3 protein: CASSRRGSAGDYEQYF. The CDR3 bases are TGTGCCAGCAGCCGCCGGGGCTCGGCGGGGGACTACGAGCAGTACTTC.

This clonotype was recorded a few times. V usage is TRBV18 and J usage is TRBJ2-7; D is uncertain. V was clipped by 3 bases and J by 3 bases, with 15 bases between them. The CDR3 covers 15 residues. The germline gives CDR1 KGHSH, CDR2 LQKENI. Here the CDR3 DNA reads TGTGCCAGCTCACCTCGCCGGAGCGACAACTACGAGCAGTACTTC. This sequence encodes CASSPRRSDNYEQYF.

Many counts were recorded for this clonotype. The rearrangement links TRBV7-9 to TRBJ2-5; possibly TRBD2 for D (5 bases). The CDR3 has 13 amino acids. CDR1 is SEHNR and CDR2 is FQNEAQ in the germline V gene (reference sequence). Deletions cut 6 bases from V and 3 bases from J, with 11 bases between. The CDR3 DNA reads as TGTGCCAGCAGGTTAAGCGGCGAAGAGACCCAGTACTTC. Translated, it gives CASRLSGEETQYF.

This clonotype was recorded many times. The chain combines TRBV19 with TRBJ1-5; D is ambiguous. Germline V gene lookup returns CDR1 LNHDA and CDR2 SQIVND (reference sequence). The CDR3 sequence is 15 residues long. The ends were cut back, 3 bases at V and 0 bases at J, with 9 bases in the middle. Written as DNA, the CDR3 is TGTGCCAGTAGTATGGGTGGATATAGCAATCAGCCCCAGCATTTT. This codes for CASSMGGYSNQPQHF.

Many counts were recorded for this clonotype. This sequence may be a read error, since a much larger clone differs from it by one base. This chain joins TRBV20-1 and TRBJ2-5; 7 positions match TRBD1. Germline values: CDR1 DFQATT, CDR2 SNEGSKA (reference sequence). The CDR3 runs 12 residues. The CDR3, as DNA: TGCAGTACCTGGTCAGGGGGAGAGCCCCAGTACTTC. Translated, it gives CSTWSGGEPQYF.

The chain recombines TRBV19 with TRBJ1-1, with 8 bases identical to TRBD1. The CDR3 contains 12 residues. Germline loops: CDR1 LNHDA, CDR2 SQIVND (reference sequence). J gave up 8 bases and V 10 bases, and 9 bases lay outside the gene matches. The chain's CDR3 is CATGQGPWEAFF. The DNA for the CDR3 is TGTGCCACCGGACAGGGCCCCTGGGAAGCTTTCTTT.

This clonotype has at least ten counts. The genes are TRBV3-1 and TRBJ1-4; perhaps TRBD1 as D (6 bases). The CDR3 extends over 15 amino acids. Germline CDR1 LGHDT, CDR2 YNNKEL (reference sequence). The V gene lost 5 bases and the J gene lost 8 bases, with 18 bases spanning the gap. CDR3 sequence: CASSSPGAFFEKLFF. CDR3 DNA: TGTGCCAGCAGCTCGCCAGGGGCATTTTTCGAAAAACTGTTTTTT. Looking up the rest from reference TRBV3-1 and TRBJ1-4 gives the full variable domain: DTAVSQTPKYLVTQMGNDKSIKCEQNLGHDTMYWYKQDSKKFLKIMFSYNNKELIINETVPNRFSPKSPDKAHLNLHINSLELGDSAVYFCASSSPGAFFEKLFFGSGTQLSVL.

This clonotype was seen ten or more times. The chain links TRBV28 to TRBJ1-1; D perhaps matches TRBD1 (5 bases). V was trimmed by 3 bases and J by 5 bases, leaving 13 bases between them. The CDR3 is 14 residues long. Germline V gene sequence: CDR1 MDHEN, CDR2 SYDVKM. The CDR3 loop reads CASSFLGGQTEAFF. The CDR3 region has the DNA TGTGCCAGCAGTTTTTTAGGAGGACAAACTGAAGCTTTCTTT.

CDR3 nucleotide sequence: TGTGCCAGCAGCAGCCACGGGTACCCTGAAGCTTTCTTT. This gives the protein CASSSHGYPEAFF. The chain couples TRBV28 to TRBJ1-1, with unresolved D. Trimming shortened V by 6 bases and J by 6 bases, and 14 bases separated the two germline ends. Germline values: CDR1 MDHEN, CDR2 SYDVKM. The CDR3 covers 13 residues.